The clone carrying this T cell receptor beta chain was seen many times. These data belong to a study of T-cell memory formation after mild COVID-19. Germline V gives CDR1 SEHNR, CDR2 FQNEAQ (reference sequence). V lost 5 bases, J lost 0 bases, and 10 bases stayed unmatched. The CDR3 sequence is 17 residues long. cDNA libraries for TCR alpha and TCR beta, carrying sample barcodes and UMIs, came from 5'RACE with constant-segment primers. MiXCR, run by TCRdb on the 5' RACE reads, gives a single entry per CDR3 protein. The profile shows 100,000 to 150,000 distinct CDR3 sequences, about 5.9% of them singletons.

The TCR sequence derives from an adult woman who had mild COVID-19 (a few samples of this study predate the infection). Cell type and time point are not known. The chain links TRBV7-9 to TRBJ2-1, with 7 bases identical to TRBD2. The specimen sequenced was PBMCs or a T cell subset sorted from them (not recorded which). The CDR3 DNA reads as TGTGCCAGCAGCCCGTTCCCGGGACTAAGCTCCTACAATGAGCAGTTCTTC. Amino acid sequence: CASSPFPGLSSYNEQFF.